This TCR beta chain appears in the sequencing data of a study of T cell repertoires in cytomegalovirus infection. TCRdb analysed the reads with MiXCR anew, one entry per CDR3 protein. The sample includes roughly 800,000 distinct CDR3 sequences, about 28% of them seen just once. V lost 3 bases to trimming and J lost 5 bases; unmatched junction nucleotides: 6. The CDR3 runs to 14 residues. CDR1 and CDR2 from the germline V gene are MNHNS and SASEGT. Note on this clonotype: Its antigen is unidentified.

The chain is built from TRBV6-1 and TRBJ1-2; TRBD1 matches 7 bases. This clonotype was sampled from a human donor in good health (CMV status not recorded). Some clones in this sample may be carry-over from other donors' samples. Sequences were derived from cultured CD8+ T cells from PBMCs, sampled from culture after CMV antigen stimulation. CDR3: CASSEIGTAYGYTF. The CDR3 coding sequence is TGTGCCAGCAGTGAGATCGGGACAGCTTATGGCTACACCTTC.